This T cell receptor beta chain was sequenced during a study of OX40 agonist ivuxolimab in advanced cancers. Study context: Participants could have had prior anti-PD-1, anti-PD-L1 or anti-CTLA-4 therapy, and 40% had some. Three patients, one with hepatocellular carcinoma and two with cutaneous melanoma, responded partially. Study-wide points: Expansion of clones was among the lowest in partial responders at 0.1-3.0 mg/kg.

Trimming removed 10 bases at V and 3 bases at J, with 12 bases between. In germline, CDR1 is SEHNR, CDR2 FQNEAQ (reference sequence). The CDR3 spans 12 residues. Samples were taken at baseline and on day 1 of cycles 4 and 7. A word on this clone: Its antigen remains unknown.

Clones were read by immunoSEQ multiplex PCR, and TCRdb kept only the in-frame ones, dropping some. The sample comprises some 30,000 clones, approximately 86% of which are singletons, and about a fifth rests with the top ten. The receptor was isolated from an adult with an advanced solid tumor such as melanoma, head and neck, liver or kidney cancer. The gene calls are TRBV7-9 and TRBJ1-1, with a possible D match to TRBD1 (5 bases). Sequenced here: CD4+ or CD8+ T cells sorted from blood, sampled in a trial of the OX40 agonist ivuxolimab. CDR3 protein: CATGHIDTEAFF. CDR3 nucleotides: TGTGCCACAGGACATATCGACACTGAAGCTTTCTTT. The whole variable domain, remainder taken from reference TRBV7-9 and TRBJ1-1, is DTGVSQNPRHKITKRGQNVTFRCDPISEHNRLYWYRQTLGQGPEFLTYFQNEAQLEKSRLLSDRFSAERPKGSFSTLEIQRTEQGDSAMYLCATGHIDTEAFFGQGTRLTVV.